The rows below give T cell receptor beta chains drawn from one sample of a study of T cells in Graves' hyperthyroidism and ophthalmopathy. Via MiXCR, TCRdb re-called the multiplex PCR reads, giving one row per CDR3 protein. The sample lists about 610,000 distinct CDR3 sequences, about 45% occurring once. Sequenced: peripheral blood or thyroid tissue (not recorded which). The receptors stem from a woman aged 18-29 years with Graves' hyperthyroidism. CDR3s include the opening cysteine and the closing phenylalanine or tryptophan. D genes are given only for firm matches. Only some rows state a clone size, as once, few, many or a class for expanded clones.

TRBJ2-5,TRBD2,once,TRBV24-1,CATGGTSGETQYF,TGTGCCACCGGAGGGACTAGCGGGGAGACCCAGTACTTC
TRBJ1-3,.,many,TRBV5-1,CASSSDSSGNTIYF,TGCGCCAGCAGCTCCGACAGCTCTGGAAACACCATATATTTT
TRBJ1-1,.,many,TRBV7-9,CASSSAMNTEAFF,TGTGCCAGCAGCTCGGCCATGAACACTGAAGCTTTCTTT
TRBJ2-2,TRBD1,.,TRBV6-5,CASRADRANTGELFF,TGTGCCAGCAGGGCGGACAGGGCAAACACCGGGGAGCTGTTTTTT
TRBJ1-1,.,many,TRBV20-1,CSAGYRVEPGLPEAFF,TGCAGTGCTGGGTACAGGGTAGAGCCAGGACTCCCTGAAGCTTTCTTT
TRBJ2-6,TRBD1,few,TRBV7-2,CASSHLTGGTLSGANVLTF,TGCGCCAGCAGCCACCTAACAGGGGGCACCCTCTCTGGGGCCAACGTCCTGACTTTC
TRBJ1-1,.,many,TRBV7-2,CASTIYTEAFF,TGTGCCAGCACCATTTACACTGAAGCTTTCTTT
TRBJ2-7,TRBD2,.,TRBV7-9,CASRLAGFLEQYF,TGTGCCAGCAGACTAGCGGGATTTCTCGAGCAGTACTTC
TRBJ1-4,.,many,TRBV5-4,CASSFPGGVEKLFF,TGTGCCAGCAGCTTCCCGGGAGGGGTTGAAAAACTGTTTTTT
TRBJ2-7,TRBD2,.,TRBV7-2,CARVLGGTIQDEQYF,TGTGCTAGAGTATTAGGAGGGACTATACAGGACGAGCAGTACTTC
TRBJ1-5,TRBD1,few,TRBV27,CASSYTGGNQPQHF,TGTGCCAGCAGCTACACAGGGGGTAATCAGCCCCAGCATTTT
TRBJ1-4,.,few,TRBV20-1,CSSPSWGTGAQKLVF,.
TRBJ2-3,TRBD2,many,TRBV7-2,CASSWTSGSTDTQYF,TGTGCCAGCAGTTGGACTAGCGGGAGCACAGATACGCAGTATTTT
TRBJ1-2,TRBD1,.,TRBV7-2,CASSPRDRGHDGYTF,TGTGCCAGCAGCCCCCGGGACAGGGGGCATGATGGCTACACCTTC
TRBJ1-1,TRBD1,many,TRBV20-1,CSADRTGLNTEAFF,TGCAGTGCTGATCGGACAGGGCTTAACACTGAAGCTTTCTTT
TRBJ2-3,TRBD2,.,TRBV9,CASSVRGAGGSTDTQYF,TGTGCCAGCAGCGTGCGGGGCGCGGGAGGGAGCACAGATACGCAGTATTTT
TRBJ2-5,.,.,TRBV7-2,CASSSQREETQYF,TGTGCCAGCAGCAGCCAGAGGGAGGAGACCCAGTACTTC
TRBJ1-5,TRBD1,many,TRBV7-9,CASSLVGQGALNQPQHF,TGTGCCAGCAGCTTAGTCGGACAGGGGGCTTTGAATCAGCCCCAGCATTTT
TRBJ1-1,.,many,TRBV5-6,CASSDTGNTEAFF,TGTGCCAGCAGCGACACGGGAAACACTGAAGCTTTCTTT
TRBJ1-1,.,.,TRBV11-3,CASSPPGVRVAFF,TGTGCCAGCAGCCCCCCGGGAGTCAGGGTTGCTTTCTTT
TRBJ2-7,TRBD2,.,TRBV7-6,CASSLEGLAGRFSSYEQYF,TGTGCCAGCAGCTTAGAGGGACTAGCGGGAAGGTTCAGCTCCTACGAGCAGTACTTC
TRBJ2-7,TRBD2,.,TRBV20-1,CSASRGGRSDEQYF,TGCAGTGCTAGCCGCGGCGGGAGGTCGGATGAGCAGTACTTC
TRBJ1-5,.,few,TRBV2,CASSEKTVYQPQHF,TGTGCCAGCAGTGAAAAGACAGTTTATCAGCCCCAGCATTTT
TRBJ1-4,.,.,TRBV20-1,CSARAFATSGNEKLFF,TGCAGTGCTAGAGCGTTTGCGACTAGCGGGAATGAAAAACTGTTTTTT
TRBJ2-2,.,.,TRBV30,CAWSLDWDTGELFF,TGTGCCTGGAGCCTGGACTGGGACACCGGGGAGCTGTTTTTT
TRBJ1-5,.,many,TRBV20-1,CSARDGRSYSNQPQHF,TGCAGTGCTAGAGATGGTCGGTCCTATAGCAATCAGCCCCAGCATTTT
TRBJ2-2,.,many,TRBV20-1,CSARGSRATDTGELFF,TGCAGTGCTAGGGGCTCTCGAGCGACCGACACCGGGGAGCTGTTTTTT
TRBJ1-2,TRBD1,.,TRBV2,CASTTDRGHNYGYTF,TGTGCCAGTACCACGGACAGGGGACATAACTATGGCTACACCTTC
TRBJ2-2,.,.,TRBV7-6,CASTAGQGNTGELFF,TGTGCCAGCACCGCCGGGCAGGGCAACACCGGGGAGCTGTTTTTT